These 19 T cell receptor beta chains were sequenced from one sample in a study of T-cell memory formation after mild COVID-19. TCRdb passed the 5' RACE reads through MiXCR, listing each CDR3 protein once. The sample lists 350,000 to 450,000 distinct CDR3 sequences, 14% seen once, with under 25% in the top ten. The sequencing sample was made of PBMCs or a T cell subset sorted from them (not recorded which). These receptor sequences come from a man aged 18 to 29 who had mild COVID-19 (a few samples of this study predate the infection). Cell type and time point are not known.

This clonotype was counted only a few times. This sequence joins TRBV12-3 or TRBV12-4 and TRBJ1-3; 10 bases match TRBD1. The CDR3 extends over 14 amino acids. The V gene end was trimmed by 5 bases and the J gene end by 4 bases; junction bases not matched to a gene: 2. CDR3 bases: TGTGCCAGCAGTGGGACAGGGGCAGGAAACACCATATATTTT. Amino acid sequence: CASSGTGAGNTIYF.

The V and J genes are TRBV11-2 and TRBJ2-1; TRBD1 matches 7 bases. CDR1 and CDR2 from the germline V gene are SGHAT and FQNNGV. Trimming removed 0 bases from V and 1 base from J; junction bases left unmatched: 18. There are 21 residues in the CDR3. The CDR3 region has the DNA TGTGCCAGCAGCTTAGATCGAAGGGGGCCGCAGGGGCCCAGGTCCTACAATGAGCAGTTCTTC. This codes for CASSLDRRGPQGPRSYNEQFF.

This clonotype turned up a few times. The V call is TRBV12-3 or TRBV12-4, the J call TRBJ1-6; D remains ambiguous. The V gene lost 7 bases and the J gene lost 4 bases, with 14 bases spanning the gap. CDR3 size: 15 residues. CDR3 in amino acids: CASNLDRNYNSPLHF. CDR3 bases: TGTGCCAGCAATCTTGACCGGAATTATAATTCACCCCTCCACTTT.

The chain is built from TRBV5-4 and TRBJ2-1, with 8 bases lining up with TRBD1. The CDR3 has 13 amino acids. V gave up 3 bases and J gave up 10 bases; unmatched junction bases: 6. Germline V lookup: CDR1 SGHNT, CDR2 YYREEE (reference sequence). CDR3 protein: CASSSDRAGEQFF. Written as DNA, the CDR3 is TGTGCCAGCAGCTCGGACAGGGCGGGAGAGCAGTTCTTC.

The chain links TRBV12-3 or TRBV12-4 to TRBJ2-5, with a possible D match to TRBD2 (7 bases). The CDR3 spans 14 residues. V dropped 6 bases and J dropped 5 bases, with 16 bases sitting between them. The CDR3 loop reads CASSRLGGQETQYF. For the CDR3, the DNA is TGTGCCAGCAGCCGCTTGGGGGGGCAGGAGACCCAGTACTTC.

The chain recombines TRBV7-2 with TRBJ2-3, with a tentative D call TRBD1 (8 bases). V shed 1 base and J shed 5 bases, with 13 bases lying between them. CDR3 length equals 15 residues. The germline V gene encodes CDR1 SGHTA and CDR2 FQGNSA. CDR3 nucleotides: TGTGCCAGCAGCTTAGTGACAGGGGAGGGAGATACGCAGTATTTT. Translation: CASSLVTGEGDTQYF.

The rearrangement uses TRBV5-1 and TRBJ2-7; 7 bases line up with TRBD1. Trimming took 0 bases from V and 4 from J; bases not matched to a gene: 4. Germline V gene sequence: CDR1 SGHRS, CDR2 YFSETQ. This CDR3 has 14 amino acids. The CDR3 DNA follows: TGCGCCAGCAGCTTGGTGGCAGGGGGTTACGAGCAGTACTTC. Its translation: CASSLVAGGYEQYF.

The chain's CDR3 is CSAETGTLEETQYF. CDR3 nucleotide sequence: TGCAGTGCTGAAACCGGGACATTGGAAGAGACCCAGTACTTC. The chain uses TRBV20-1 and TRBJ2-5, with a possible D match to TRBD1 (6 bases). There are 14 residues in the CDR3. From germline, CDR1 is DFQATT and CDR2 SNEGSKA (reference sequence). Trimming cost V 5 bases and J 3 bases, with 16 bases left between them.

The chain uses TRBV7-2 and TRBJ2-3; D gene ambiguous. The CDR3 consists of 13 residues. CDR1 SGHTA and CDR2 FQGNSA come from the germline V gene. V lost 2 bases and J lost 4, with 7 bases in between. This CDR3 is CASSLTIADTQYF. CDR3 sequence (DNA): TGTGCCAGCAGCTTAACTATCGCAGATACGCAGTATTTT.

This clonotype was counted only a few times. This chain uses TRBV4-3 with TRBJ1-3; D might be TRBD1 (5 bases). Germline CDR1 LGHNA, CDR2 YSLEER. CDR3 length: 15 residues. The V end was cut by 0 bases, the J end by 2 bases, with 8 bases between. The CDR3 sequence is CASSQDQGAGNTIYF. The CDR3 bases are TGCGCCAGCAGCCAAGACCAGGGTGCTGGAAACACCATATATTTT.

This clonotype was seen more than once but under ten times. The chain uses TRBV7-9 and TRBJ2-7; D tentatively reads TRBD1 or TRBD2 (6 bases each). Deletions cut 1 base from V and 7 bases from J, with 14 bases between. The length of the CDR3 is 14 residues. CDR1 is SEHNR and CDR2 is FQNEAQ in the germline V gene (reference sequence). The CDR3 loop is CASSLDPGAWEQYF. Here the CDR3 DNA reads TGTGCCAGCAGCTTAGACCCGGGGGCCTGGGAGCAGTACTTC.

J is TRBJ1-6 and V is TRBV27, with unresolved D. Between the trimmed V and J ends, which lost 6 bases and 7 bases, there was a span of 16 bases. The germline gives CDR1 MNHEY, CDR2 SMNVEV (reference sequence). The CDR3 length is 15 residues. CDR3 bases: TGTGCCAGCAGCCCAACTAGGGTTGGGAATTCACCCCTCCACTTT. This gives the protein CASSPTRVGNSPLHF.

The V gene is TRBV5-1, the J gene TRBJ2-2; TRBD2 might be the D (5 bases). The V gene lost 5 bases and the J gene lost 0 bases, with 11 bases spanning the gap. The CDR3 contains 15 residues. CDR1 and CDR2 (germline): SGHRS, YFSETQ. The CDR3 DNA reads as TGCGCCAGCAGATGGGGAGTCGCGAACACCGGGGAGCTGTTTTTT. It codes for CASRWGVANTGELFF. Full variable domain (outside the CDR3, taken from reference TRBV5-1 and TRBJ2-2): KAGVTQTPRYLIKTRGQQVTLSCSPISGHRSVSWYQQTPGQGLQFLFEYFSETQRNKGNFPGRFSGRQFSNSRSEMNVSTLELGDSALYLCASRWGVANTGELFFGEGSRLTVL.

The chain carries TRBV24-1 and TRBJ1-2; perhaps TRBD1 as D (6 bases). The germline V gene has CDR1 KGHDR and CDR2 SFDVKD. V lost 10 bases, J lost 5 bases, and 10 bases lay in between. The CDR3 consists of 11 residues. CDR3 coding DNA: TGTGCCACTTCGGACAGTTATGGCTACACCTTC. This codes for CATSDSYGYTF.

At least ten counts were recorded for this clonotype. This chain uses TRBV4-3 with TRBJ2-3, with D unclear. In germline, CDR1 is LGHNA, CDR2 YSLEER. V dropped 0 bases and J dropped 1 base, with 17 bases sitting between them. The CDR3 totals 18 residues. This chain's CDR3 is CASSQDQVTSHRTDTQYF. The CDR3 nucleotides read TGCGCCAGCAGCCAAGATCAAGTGACTTCCCACCGCACAGATACGCAGTATTTT.

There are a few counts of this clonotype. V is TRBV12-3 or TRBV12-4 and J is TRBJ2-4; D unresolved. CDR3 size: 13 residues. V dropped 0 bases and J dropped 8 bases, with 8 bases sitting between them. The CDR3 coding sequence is TGTGCCAGCAGTTTAGCGCAGAGGTACATTCAGTACTTC. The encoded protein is CASSLAQRYIQYF.

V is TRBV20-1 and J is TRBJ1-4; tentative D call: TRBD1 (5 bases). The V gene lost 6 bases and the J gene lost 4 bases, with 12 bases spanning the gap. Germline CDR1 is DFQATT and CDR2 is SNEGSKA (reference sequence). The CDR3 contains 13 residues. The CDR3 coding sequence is TGCAGTGCAAGCGACAGCCGTAATGAAAAACTGTTTTTT. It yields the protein CSASDSRNEKLFF.

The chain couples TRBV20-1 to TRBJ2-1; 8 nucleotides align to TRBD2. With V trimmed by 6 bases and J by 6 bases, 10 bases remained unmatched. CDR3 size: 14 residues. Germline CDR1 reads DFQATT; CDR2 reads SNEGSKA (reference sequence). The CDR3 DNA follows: TGCAGTGCCCTGGGGTTAGCGGGGACCAATGAGCAGTTCTTC. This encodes CSALGLAGTNEQFF.

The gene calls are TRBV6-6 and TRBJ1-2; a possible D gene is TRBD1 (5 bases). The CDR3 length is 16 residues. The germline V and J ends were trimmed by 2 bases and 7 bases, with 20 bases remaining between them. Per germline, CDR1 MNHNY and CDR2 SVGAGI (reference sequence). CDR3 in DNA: TGTGCCAGCAGTTACACGGCAGGGATTGGTGAGGGTGGCTACACCTTC. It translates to CASSYTAGIGEGGYTF.